Below are 7 T cell receptor beta chains sequenced from a single sample in a study of cytotoxic CD8 clonotypes in ibrutinib-treated CLL. The assay was immunoSEQ multiplex PCR, and TCRdb's table has in-frame clones only and misses some. Found here are about 130,000 clones, 70% to 80% of them singletons; the top ten hold roughly 12%. The sample in question was PBMCs, obtained after 12 months of ibrutinib treatment. Receptors originate from a human donor with chronic lymphocytic leukemia.

The chain has TRBV7-2 and TRBJ2-3; D gene uncertain. V was pared by 2 bases and J by 2 bases, with 8 bases between. From germline, CDR1 is SGHTA and CDR2 FQGNSA. The CDR3 length is 14 residues. Here the CDR3 reads CASSLNGYTDTQYF. DNA of the CDR3: TGTGCCAGCAGCTTAAATGGATACACAGATACGCAGTATTTT.

The J gene is TRBJ2-7, the V gene TRBV4-3; D gene uncertain. The CDR3 totals 13 residues. Germline V gene data show CDR1 as LGHNA and CDR2 as YSLEER. V lost 0 bases and J lost 2, with 5 bases in between. The CDR3 is CASSQEQAYEQYF. For the CDR3, the DNA is TGCGCCAGCAGCCAAGAACAAGCCTACGAGCAGTACTTC.

This clone was picked up one time. The gene calls are TRBV7-2 and TRBJ2-3, with 8 bases identical to TRBD2. Germline V gene sequence: CDR1 SGHTA, CDR2 FQGNSA. CDR3 length: 16 amino acids. With 2 bases clipped from V and 0 bases from J, the junction kept 4 bases outside the gene matches. This chain's CDR3 is CASSLKSSGSTDTQYF. The CDR3 DNA reads TGTGCCAGCAGCTTAAAGTCTAGCGGGAGCACAGATACGCAGTATTTT.

V is TRBV4-2 and J is TRBJ2-1, with TRBD1 matching 8 bases. The CDR3 extends over 15 amino acids. The germline gives CDR1 LGHNA, CDR2 YNFKEQ. V lost 2 bases to trimming and J lost 8 bases; unmatched junction nucleotides: 8. The CDR3 spells CASSQSYRGDDEQFF. The CDR3 nucleotides are TGTGCCAGCAGCCAAAGCTACAGGGGGGACGATGAGCAGTTCTTC.

V usage is TRBV6-5 and J usage is TRBJ2-1, with TRBD1 matching 9 bases. V dropped 6 bases and J dropped 6; count of bases not matched to a gene: 9. The length of the CDR3 is 15 residues. Germline V gene data show CDR1 as MNHEY and CDR2 as SVGAGI. As DNA, the CDR3 is TGTGCCAGCAGCCCCACAGGGGGCGGGTTCAATGAGCAGTTCTTC. Amino acids: CASSPTGGGFNEQFF.

This clone was detected only a few times. The rearrangement joins TRBV7-3 to TRBJ2-2; D uncertain. The ends were cut back, 5 bases at V and 4 bases at J, with 8 bases in the middle. From germline, CDR1 is SGHTA and CDR2 FQGTGA. This CDR3 region has 13 residues. The CDR3 bases are TGTGCCAGCAGCCAAACGGGCACCGGGGAGCTGTTTTTT. This sequence encodes CASSQTGTGELFF.

This clone was recorded a few times. The gene calls are TRBV14 and TRBJ1-5; TRBD1 might be the D (5 bases). Trimming stripped 0 bases from V and 3 bases from J, with 12 bases between. The CDR3 consists of 16 residues. CDR1 and CDR2 from the germline V gene are SGHDN and FVKESK. The CDR3 here is CASSQDRDGPNQPQHF. CDR3 DNA sequence: TGTGCCAGCAGCCAAGATCGGGACGGACCCAATCAGCCCCAGCATTTT.